This T cell receptor (beta chain) is drawn from a study of cytomegalovirus exposure and HLA in healthy donors. As for the study in general: Roughly 180 million T cells yielded 100 million or so unique TCR beta sequences, as an earlier analysis found. Regarding the study as a whole: Reportedly, a later analysis found an Asian-associated ancestry cluster had fewer N-insertions than the approximately 640-donor mean. HLA allele associations emerged for roughly 16,000 TCR beta sequences in a later analysis, at 0.05 false discovery rate. Available immune exposure information covered CMV serostatus only.

The PCR employed 60 Vbeta primers together with 13 Jbeta primers. Clones were read by immunoSEQ multiplex PCR, and TCRdb kept only the in-frame ones, dropping some. Counted here are around 200,000 clones, approximately 85% occurring once; the ten biggest clones make up about 2.2%. V lost 4 bases and J lost 2, with 12 bases in between. The germline V gene encodes CDR1 SEHNR and CDR2 FQNEAQ (reference sequence). The CDR3 contains 15 residues. About this clone itself: Its matching antigen is unknown.

The clonotype comes from a woman between 50 and 59 years old in good health and CMV-seronegative. The V gene is TRBV7-9, the J gene TRBJ2-4; a possible D gene is TRBD2 (5 bases). Sequenced input: PBMCs. CDR3 nucleotides: TGTGCCAGCAGCTCCCTCCGGGAATCCAAAAACATTCAGTACTTC. This sequence encodes CASSSLRESKNIQYF.